The 27 T cell receptor beta chains in this list originate from one sample, sequenced in a study of T cell responses to AZD1222 COVID-19 vaccine. Sequencing was performed with immunoSEQ multiplex PCR; in TCRdb, only in-frame clones are kept and a portion is missing. The sample has roughly 100,000 clones, about 86% seen once. Sequenced material: peripheral blood, taken on day 0 of AZD1222 vaccination. The receptor source for this set is an adult in good health.

The chain combines TRBV3-1 (or the pseudogene TRBV3-2) with TRBJ1-1; D possibly corresponds to TRBD1 (6 bases). The CDR3 contains 16 residues. V shed 7 bases and J shed 2 bases, with 20 bases lying between them. The germline gives CDR1 LGHDT, CDR2 YNNKEL (reference sequence). CDR3 in amino acids: CASTPASLTGNTEAFF. CDR3 nucleotides: TGTGCCAGCACCCCAGCTTCTTTGACAGGTAACACTGAAGCTTTCTTT.

This clone was counted a few times. This chain joins TRBV2 and TRBJ2-1, with 11 bases fitting TRBD2. The CDR3 sequence is 16 residues long. Trimming removed 6 bases from V and 3 bases from J; junction bases left unmatched: 7. CDR1 and CDR2 (germline): SNHLY, FYNNEI. The CDR3 sequence: CASSATSGGFYNEQFF. DNA of the CDR3: TGTGCCAGCAGCGCTACTAGCGGGGGTTTCTACAATGAGCAGTTCTTC.

This clone has a single count. The rearrangement joins TRBV20-1 to TRBJ2-7; TRBD2 might be the D (5 bases). Germline V lookup: CDR1 DFQATT, CDR2 SNEGSKA (reference sequence). Trimming cost V 5 bases and J 6 bases, with 11 bases left between them. The CDR3 extends over 11 amino acids. CDR3 coding DNA: TGCAGTGCTGTCCGGGGTCTCGAGCAGTACTTC. This gives the protein CSAVRGLEQYF.

This clone was counted a single time. The chain joins TRBV5-1 to TRBJ2-5; D possibly corresponds to TRBD1 (6 bases). The CDR3 sequence is 15 residues long. The V gene lost 4 bases and the J gene lost 5 bases, with 18 bases spanning the gap. Germline V CDR1 and CDR2: SGHRS, YFSETQ. CDR3 loop: CASSTQGSAGETQYF. The CDR3, as DNA: TGCGCCAGCAGCACCCAGGGGTCCGCCGGGGAGACCCAGTACTTC.

The chain uses TRBV9 and TRBJ2-1, with 8 bases lining up with TRBD2. This CDR3 is 12 amino acids long. Germline V gene data show CDR1 as SGDLS and CDR2 as YYNGEE. Losses at the gene ends were 4 bases for V and 9 bases for J; bases not matched to a gene: 3. The DNA of the CDR3 is TGTGCCAGCAGCCCGCGGGAGGTTGAGCAGTTCTTC. Encoded protein: CASSPREVEQFF.

This chain connects TRBV6-5 to TRBJ2-2, with D uncertain. CDR1 and CDR2 from the germline V gene are MNHEY and SVGAGI. The V end lost 3 bases, the J end lost 0 bases, and 8 bases lay between the germline ends. The CDR3 length is 15 residues. The CDR3 DNA sequence: TGTGCCAGCAGTTATATAGACGCGAACACCGGGGAGCTGTTTTTT. Translated: CASSYIDANTGELFF.

The V call is TRBV7-8, the J call TRBJ1-5; unclear D gene. Germline CDR1 and CDR2: SGHVS and FQNEAQ. This CDR3 is 16 amino acids long. Trimming stripped 5 bases from V and 4 bases from J, with 18 bases between. In nucleotides, the CDR3 is TGTGCCAGCAGCCCAGCCGGAAAGCACCCAAATCAGCCCCAGCATTTT. Encoded protein: CASSPAGKHPNQPQHF.

V gene TRBV15 combines with J gene TRBJ2-1; no clear D. This CDR3 has 13 residues. The V gene's germline CDR1 is LNHNV and CDR2 YYDKDF (reference sequence). The V and J ends lost 0 bases and 9 bases respectively, with 9 bases between them. The chain's CDR3 is CATSRDRFGEQFF. The CDR3 nucleotides are TGTGCCACCAGCAGAGATAGGTTTGGTGAGCAGTTCTTC.

The rearrangement links TRBV24-1 to TRBJ1-1; D gene unclear. Trimming shortened V by 1 base and J by 7 bases, and 9 bases separated the two germline ends. The length of the CDR3 is 13 residues. Germline values: CDR1 KGHDR, CDR2 SFDVKD. The CDR3 coding sequence is TGTGCCACCAGTGATTTACGGGCAGTTGAAGCTTTCTTT. This encodes CATSDLRAVEAFF.

The V gene is TRBV7-9, the J gene TRBJ1-5; the D gene is possibly TRBD1 (6 bases). This CDR3 region has 14 residues. Germline V lookup: CDR1 SEHNR, CDR2 FQNEAQ (reference sequence). Trimming cost V 4 bases and J 5 bases, with 12 bases left between them. The chain's CDR3 is CASSSLQGHQPQHF. Here the CDR3 DNA reads TGTGCCAGCAGCTCCCTACAGGGCCATCAGCCCCAGCATTTT.

This clone was seen once. The genes are TRBV5-5 and TRBJ2-2; D unresolved. Germline CDR1 and CDR2: SGHKS and YYEKEE (reference sequence). V lost 1 base to trimming and J lost 4 bases, with 14 bases between them. The CDR3 is made up of 16 amino acids. This CDR3 is CASSLFQGWATGELFF. The DNA for the CDR3 is TGTGCCAGCAGCTTGTTTCAAGGGTGGGCCACCGGGGAGCTGTTTTTT.

This chain connects TRBV5-4 to TRBJ2-1, with TRBD2 matching over 7 bases. CDR3 length: 17 amino acids. Germline-derived CDR1 and CDR2 are SGHNT and YYREEE (reference sequence). After removal of 4 bases from V and 0 bases from J, the junction contained 10 bases not matched to a gene. CDR3 DNA: TGTGCCAGCAGCCCCCCCGGGCGGGGGAACTCCTACAATGAGCAGTTCTTC. This translates into CASSPPGRGNSYNEQFF. Full variable domain (remainder filled in from reference TRBV5-4 and TRBJ2-1): ETGVTQSPTHLIKTRGQQVTLRCSSQSGHNTVSWYQQALGQGPQFIFQYYREEENGRGNFPPRFSGLQFPNYSSELNVNALELDDSALYLCASSPPGRGNSYNEQFFGPGTRLTVL.

The chain joins TRBV27 to TRBJ1-5; D gene unclear. Looked up from germline, CDR1 is MNHEY and CDR2 is SMNVEV (reference sequence). Deletions cut 8 bases from V and 1 base from J, with 21 bases between. The CDR3 contains 17 residues. The CDR3 DNA sequence: TGTGCCAGCCGGGATTTGTCTACGCCTATAAGCAATCAGCCCCAGCATTTT. The encoded protein is CASRDLSTPISNQPQHF.

J is TRBJ2-5 and V is TRBV7-2, with 8 bases lining up with TRBD1. This CDR3 has 16 residues. V lost 4 bases, J lost 4 bases, and 11 bases stayed unmatched. Germline V CDR1 and CDR2: SGHTA, FQGNSA. The DNA of the CDR3 is TGTGCCAGCAGCTACAAGTCTGGCAGGGGGCCAGAGACCCAGTACTTC. Protein product: CASSYKSGRGPETQYF.

The sample holds one count of this clone. V usage is TRBV5-1 and J usage is TRBJ2-3, with TRBD2 as a possible D gene (5 bases). The V gene's germline CDR1 is SGHRS and CDR2 YFSETQ. Trimming took 0 bases from V and 6 from J, leaving 8 bases between them. The CDR3 is 13 amino acids. The CDR3 protein is CASSLAGGDTQYF. The CDR3 DNA sequence: TGCGCCAGCAGCTTGGCCGGCGGGGATACGCAGTATTTT.

The J gene is TRBJ1-2, the V gene TRBV6-1, with 9 bases fitting TRBD1. Germline CDR1 reads MNHNS; CDR2 reads SASEGT. V shed 5 bases, J shed 6 bases, and the junction held 7 bases outside the gene matches. The CDR3 loop spans 14 amino acids. The CDR3 is CASSLGGQGNGYTF. CDR3 nucleotide sequence: TGTGCCAGCAGTCTGGGGGGACAGGGCAATGGCTACACCTTC.

The V and J genes are TRBV3-1 (or the pseudogene TRBV3-2) and TRBJ2-3; D might be TRBD1 or TRBD2, each matching 5 bases. Deletions cut 3 bases from V and 0 bases from J, with 10 bases between. The CDR3 covers 15 residues. Germline V gene sequence: CDR1 LGHDT, CDR2 YNNKEL (reference sequence). The DNA of the CDR3 is TGTGCCAGCAGCCAGAGGGGCGTTAGCACAGATACGCAGTATTTT. It yields the protein CASSQRGVSTDTQYF.

This sequence joins TRBV7-9 and TRBJ2-4; the D is unclear. From germline, CDR1 is SEHNR and CDR2 FQNEAQ (reference sequence). The V and J ends lost 5 bases and 0 bases respectively, with 8 bases between them. This CDR3 is 14 amino acids long. DNA of the CDR3: TGTGCCAGCAGCCTAAGGACAGCCAAAAACATTCAGTACTTC. The encoded protein is CASSLRTAKNIQYF. The full variable domain, completed using reference TRBV7-9 and TRBJ2-4, is DTGVSQNPRHKITKRGQNVTFRCDPISEHNRLYWYRQTLGQGPEFLTYFQNEAQLEKSRLLSDRFSAERPKGSFSTLEIQRTEQGDSAMYLCASSLRTAKNIQYFGAGTRLSVL.

For the CDR3, the DNA is TGTGCCAGCAGTGAGAGGGGAAATAATTCACCCCTCCACTTT. Translation gives CASSERGNNSPLHF. The chain has TRBV6-1 and TRBJ1-6; a weak D match, TRBD1 (5 bases). The CDR3 has 14 residues. V was trimmed by 3 bases and J by 5 bases, leaving 8 bases between them. Germline values: CDR1 MNHNS, CDR2 SASEGT.

This chain links TRBV6-5 with TRBJ1-5; D is uncertain. Germline V CDR1 and CDR2: MNHEY, SVGAGI. The V end lost 7 bases, the J end lost 5 bases, and 12 bases lay between the germline ends. The CDR3 is 13 residues long. CDR3 in DNA: TGTGCCAGCAAGCCTTCCGGGGATCAGCCCCAGCATTTT. Its translation: CASKPSGDQPQHF.

This chain joins TRBV9 and TRBJ2-3, with D maybe TRBD2 (5 bases). Germline loops: CDR1 SGDLS, CDR2 YYNGEE. The CDR3 has 13 amino acids. V lost 3 bases to trimming and J lost 0 bases, with 5 bases between them. The chain's CDR3 is CASSERSTDTQYF. The CDR3 DNA follows: TGTGCCAGCAGCGAGCGGAGCACAGATACGCAGTATTTT.

The chain uses TRBV27 and TRBJ2-7; 9 bases are shared with TRBD2. This CDR3 contains 15 residues. V shed 9 bases, J shed 3 bases, and the junction held 12 bases outside the gene matches. Germline V gene lookup returns CDR1 MNHEY and CDR2 SMNVEV (reference sequence). In nucleotides, the CDR3 is TGTGCCAGAAAATTCGGGGCGGGGGGGCTCTACGAGCAGTACTTC. This codes for CARKFGAGGLYEQYF.

The gene calls are TRBV29-1 and TRBJ1-2; D possibly corresponds to TRBD1 (6 bases). This CDR3 region has 14 residues. V lost 1 base, J lost 4 bases, and 13 bases lay in between. The germline CDR1 and CDR2 sequences are SQVTM and ANQGSEA. This CDR3 reads CSVEGGRDTYGYTF. The DNA of the CDR3 is TGCAGCGTTGAAGGAGGGCGGGACACCTATGGCTACACCTTC.

This clone was found a few times. The rearrangement links TRBV7-2 to TRBJ1-1; unclear D gene. V was cut by 5 bases and J by 4 bases, with 11 bases left in between. The CDR3 is 13 amino acids. Germline V gene data show CDR1 as SGHTA and CDR2 as FQGNSA. This CDR3 is CASSPRWGTEAFF. The CDR3 DNA sequence: TGTGCCAGCAGCCCTCGGTGGGGCACTGAAGCTTTCTTT.

The chain recombines TRBV7-2 with TRBJ1-1, with D possibly being TRBD1 (6 bases). This CDR3 has 13 residues. Germline assignment: CDR1 SGHTA and CDR2 FQGNSA. The V end was cut by 2 bases, the J end by 7 bases, with 11 bases between. The CDR3 nucleotides are TGTGCCAGCAGCTTATCTGGGGGGCTTGAAGCTTTCTTT. Translation gives CASSLSGGLEAFF. The complete variable domain, with remaining parts taken from reference TRBV7-2 and TRBJ1-1, reads GAGVSQSPSNKVTEKGKDVELRCDPISGHTALYWYRQSLGQGLEFLIYFQGNSAPDKSGLPSDRFSAERTGGSVSTLTIQRTQQEDSAVYLCASSLSGGLEAFFGQGTRLTVV.

The V and J genes are TRBV12-3 or TRBV12-4 and TRBJ2-7; 7 nucleotides agree with TRBD1. This CDR3 is 13 amino acids long. V lost 6 bases, J lost 2 bases, and 4 bases stayed unmatched. CDR3 region: CASSPTGTYEQYF. Here the CDR3 DNA reads TGTGCCAGCAGCCCGACAGGGACCTACGAGCAGTACTTC.

The rearrangement uses TRBV6-2 or TRBV6-3 and TRBJ2-2; weak D call: TRBD1 (5 bases). This CDR3 has 15 residues. V gave up 2 bases and J gave up 6 bases, with 13 bases separating them. Germline loops: CDR1 MNHEY, CDR2 SVGEGT. The CDR3 region has the DNA TGTGCCAGCAGTTACGAGGCCAGGGTAGCCGGGGAGCTGTTTTTT. It encodes CASSYEARVAGELFF.